This T cell receptor beta chain was observed in a study of CD8 T cells in ankylosing spondylitis. The CDR3 is made up of 14 amino acids. The V segment lost 6 bases and the J segment 6 bases; nucleotides outside the gene matches: 5. It was by quantitative 5'-RACE with molecular barcodes that TCR beta libraries were made. TCRdb reprocessed the 5' RACE reads with MiXCR, giving one entry per CDR3 protein. The data hold approximately 300,000 distinct CDR3 sequences, with roughly 20% observed a single time. Only a few counts were recorded for this clonotype. The sequence came from a male donor with ankylosing spondylitis or in good health (not recorded which). Input material: blood, either unsorted or a sorted T cell fraction (not recorded which). The chain links TRBV12-3 or TRBV12-4 to TRBJ2-1; 10 bases align to TRBD1. In nucleotides, the CDR3 is TGTGCCAGCAGCGAAGGGGACAGGGGCAATGAGCAGTTCTTC. Its protein product is CASSEGDRGNEQFF.